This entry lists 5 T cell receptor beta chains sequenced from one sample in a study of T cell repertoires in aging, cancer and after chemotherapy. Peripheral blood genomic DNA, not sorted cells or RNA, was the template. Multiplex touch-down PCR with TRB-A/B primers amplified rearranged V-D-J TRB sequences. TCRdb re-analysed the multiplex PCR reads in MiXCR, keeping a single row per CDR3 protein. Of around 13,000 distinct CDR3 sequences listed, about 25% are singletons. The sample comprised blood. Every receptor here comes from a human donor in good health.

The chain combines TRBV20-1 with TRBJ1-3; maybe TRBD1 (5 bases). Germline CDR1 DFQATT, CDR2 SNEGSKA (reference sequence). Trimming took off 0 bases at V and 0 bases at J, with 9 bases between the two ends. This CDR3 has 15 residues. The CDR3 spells CSAREGTNSGNTIYF. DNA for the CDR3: TGCAGTGCTAGAGAGGGGACCAACTCTGGAAACACCATATATTTT.

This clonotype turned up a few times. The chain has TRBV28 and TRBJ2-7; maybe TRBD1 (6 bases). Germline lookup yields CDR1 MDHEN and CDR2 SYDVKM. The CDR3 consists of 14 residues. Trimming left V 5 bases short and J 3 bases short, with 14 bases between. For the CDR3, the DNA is TGTGCCAGCAGTCCTGGACAGTGGGACTACGAGCAGTACGTC. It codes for CASSPGQWDYEQYV.

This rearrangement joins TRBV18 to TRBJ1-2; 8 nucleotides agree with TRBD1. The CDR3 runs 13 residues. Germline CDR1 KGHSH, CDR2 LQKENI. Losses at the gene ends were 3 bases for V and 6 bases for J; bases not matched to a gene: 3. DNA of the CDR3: TGTGCCAGCTCACCTAACAGGGGGGATGGCTACACCTTC. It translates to CASSPNRGDGYTF. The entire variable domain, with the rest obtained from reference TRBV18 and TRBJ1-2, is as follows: NAGVMQNPRHLVRRRGQEARLRCSPMKGHSHVYWYRQLPEEGLKFMVYLQKENIIDESGMPKERFSAEFPKEGPSILRIQQVVRGDSAAYFCASSPNRGDGYTFGSGTRLTVV.

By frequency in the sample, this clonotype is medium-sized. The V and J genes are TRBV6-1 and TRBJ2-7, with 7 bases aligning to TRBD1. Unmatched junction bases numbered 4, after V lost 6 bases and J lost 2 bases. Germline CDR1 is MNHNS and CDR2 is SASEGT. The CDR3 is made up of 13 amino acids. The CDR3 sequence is CASRQTGTYEQYV. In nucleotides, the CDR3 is TGTGCCAGCAGACAGACAGGGACCTACGAGCAGTACGTC.

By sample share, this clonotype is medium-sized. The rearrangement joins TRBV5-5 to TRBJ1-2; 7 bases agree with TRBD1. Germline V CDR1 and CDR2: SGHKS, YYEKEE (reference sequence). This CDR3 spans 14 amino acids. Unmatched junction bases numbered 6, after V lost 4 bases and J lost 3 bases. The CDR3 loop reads CASSIRQGHYGYTF. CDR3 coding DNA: TGTGCCAGCAGCATCAGACAGGGCCACTATGGCTACACCTTC.